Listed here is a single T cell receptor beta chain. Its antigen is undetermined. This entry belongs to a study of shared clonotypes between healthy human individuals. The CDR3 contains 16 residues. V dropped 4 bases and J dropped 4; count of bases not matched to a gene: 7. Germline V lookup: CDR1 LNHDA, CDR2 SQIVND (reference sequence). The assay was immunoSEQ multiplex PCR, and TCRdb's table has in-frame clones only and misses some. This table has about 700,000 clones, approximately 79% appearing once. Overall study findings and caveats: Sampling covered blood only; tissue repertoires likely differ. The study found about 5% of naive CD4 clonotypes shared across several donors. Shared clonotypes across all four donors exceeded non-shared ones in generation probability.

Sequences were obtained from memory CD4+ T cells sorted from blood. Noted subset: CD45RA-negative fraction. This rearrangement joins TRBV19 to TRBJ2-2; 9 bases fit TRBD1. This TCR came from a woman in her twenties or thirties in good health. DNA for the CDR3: TGTGCCAGTAGTAGTACAGGGGGCTATTTCACCGGGGAGCTGTTTTTT. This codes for CASSSTGGYFTGELFF.